The rows below give T cell receptor beta chains drawn from one sample of a study of neurological immune-mediated disorders. In TCRdb, the 5' RACE reads were re-called with MiXCR into one record per CDR3 protein. The sample carries about 58,000 distinct CDR3 sequences, about 2.5% recorded once. Sequenced input: PBMCs. These receptors were collected from a man aged 50-60 years with multiple sclerosis. Both conserved end residues are part of each CDR3. Fields, in order: CDR3 length, D gene, V gene, J gene, clone size, CDR3 DNA, CDR3 protein. A D gene is named only where the DNA matches it firmly. Only some rows state a clone size, as once, few, many or a class for expanded clones.

cdr3_length: 17
d_call: NA
v_call: TRBV7-2
j_call: TRBJ2-7
clone_size: many
cdr3_nt: TGTGCCAGCAGCTTTAGGGTTAGGGGACGAAAATCCTACGAGCAGTACTTC
cdr3_aa: CASSFRVRGRKSYEQYF

cdr3_length: 15
d_call: NA
v_call: TRBV5-6
j_call: TRBJ1-5
clone_size: many
cdr3_nt: TGTGCCAGCAGCCCCGGGCTTTATAGCAATCAGCCCCAGCATTTT
cdr3_aa: CASSPGLYSNQPQHF

cdr3_length: 14
d_call: TRBD1
v_call: TRBV7-6
j_call: TRBJ2-2
clone_size: NA
cdr3_nt: TGTGCCAGCAGCTACGGACAGGGACCCGGGGAGCTGTTTTTT
cdr3_aa: CASSYGQGPGELFF

cdr3_length: 13
d_call: NA
v_call: TRBV10-3
j_call: TRBJ1-6
clone_size: NA
cdr3_nt: TGTGCCGAAGGGAGTGAGGAAAATTCAACCCTCAACTTT
cdr3_aa: CAEGSEENSTLNF

cdr3_length: 16
d_call: TRBD2
v_call: TRBV20-1
j_call: TRBJ2-3
clone_size: many
cdr3_nt: TGCAGTGCTGGAAGCGGGGGGGGTGTCGGCACAGATACGCAGTATTTT
cdr3_aa: CSAGSGGGVGTDTQYF

cdr3_length: 15
d_call: TRBD2
v_call: TRBV18
j_call: TRBJ2-1
clone_size: NA
cdr3_nt: TGTGCCAGCTCCTTCGGGAGGGCAAGGAGAAATGAGCAGTTCTTC
cdr3_aa: CASSFGRARRNEQFF

cdr3_length: 13
d_call: NA
v_call: TRBV7-2
j_call: TRBJ2-1
clone_size: many
cdr3_nt: TGTGCCAGCAGCTTTCGACAGAACAATGAGCAGTTCTTC
cdr3_aa: CASSFRQNNEQFF

cdr3_length: 17
d_call: TRBD2
v_call: TRBV7-2
j_call: TRBJ2-1
clone_size: many
cdr3_nt: TGTGCCAGCAGCTTAGGCCGCGCGGGGGGGGCCTACAATGAGCAGTTCTTC
cdr3_aa: CASSLGRAGGAYNEQFF

cdr3_length: 14
d_call: NA
v_call: TRBV6-6
j_call: TRBJ1-5
clone_size: many
cdr3_nt: TGTGCCAGCAGTGCTCAGCGTGGCAATCAGCCCCAGCATTTT
cdr3_aa: CASSAQRGNQPQHF

cdr3_length: 14
d_call: NA
v_call: TRBV6-4
j_call: TRBJ2-1
clone_size: many
cdr3_nt: TGTGCCAGGACCCGGCAGAGCTCCTACAATGAGCAGTTCTTC
cdr3_aa: CARTRQSSYNEQFF

cdr3_length: 14
d_call: TRBD1
v_call: TRBV20-1
j_call: TRBJ2-1
clone_size: many
cdr3_nt: TGCAGTGCTAGACGTCCAGGGGGTTACAATGAGCAGTTCTTC
cdr3_aa: CSARRPGGYNEQFF

cdr3_length: 17
d_call: TRBD2
v_call: TRBV5-1
j_call: TRBJ2-1
clone_size: many
cdr3_nt: TGCGCCAGCAGCAAGACTAGCAGCCTCCTCTCCTACAATGAGCAGTTCTTC
cdr3_aa: CASSKTSSLLSYNEQFF

cdr3_length: 12
d_call: TRBD1
v_call: TRBV30
j_call: TRBJ1-1
clone_size: many
cdr3_nt: TGTGCCTGGACAGGGGGGGGATCTGAAGCTTTCTTT
cdr3_aa: CAWTGGGSEAFF

cdr3_length: 15
d_call: NA
v_call: TRBV6-2/TRBV6-3
j_call: TRBJ1-4
clone_size: many
cdr3_nt: TGTGCCAGCAGTTACTCCGGCAGGGGCGGCTGGAAACTGTTTTTT
cdr3_aa: CASSYSGRGGWKLFF

cdr3_length: 15
d_call: NA
v_call: TRBV4-3
j_call: TRBJ2-7
clone_size: many
cdr3_nt: TGCGCCAGCAGCCAACCAGGGACTCCAACCTACGAGCAGTACTTC
cdr3_aa: CASSQPGTPTYEQYF

cdr3_length: 15
d_call: NA
v_call: TRBV7-9
j_call: TRBJ1-1
clone_size: NA
cdr3_nt: TGTGCCAGCAGCAGACCGGGAAAGGGGCGGACTGAAGCTTTCTTT
cdr3_aa: CASSRPGKGRTEAFF

cdr3_length: 11
d_call: NA
v_call: TRBV7-2
j_call: TRBJ2-1
clone_size: many
cdr3_nt: TGTGCCAGCAGCTTATACGGTGAGCAGTTCTTC
cdr3_aa: CASSLYGEQFF